This T cell receptor (beta chain) derives from a study of PD-1 blockade in classical Hodgkin lymphoma. With no exception, relapse followed autologous stem cell transplantation in all patients, and brentuximab vedotin exposure varied. With respect to this clone: The antigen is unknown.

Study-wide results and limits: Diversity in CD4+ TCRs, unlike that measured in CD8+ TCRs, had risen significantly by C4D1.

The CDR3 totals 15 residues. V dropped 4 bases and J dropped 4; count of bases not matched to a gene: 9. Germline-derived CDR1 and CDR2 are SGHAT and FQNNGV. The repertoire was sequenced with immunoSEQ multiplex PCR; TCRdb's copy has only in-frame clones and lacks some. The sample holds more than 140,000 clones, 78% seen once. The chain recombines TRBV11-2 with TRBJ2-7, with 8 bases matching TRBD1. The TCR sequence derives from a human donor with classical Hodgkin lymphoma. The starting material was peripheral blood mononuclear cells (PBMCs), obtained before the second cycle of nivolumab. The CDR3: CASSYGTGSGYEQYF. The CDR3 DNA reads TGTGCCAGCAGCTACGGGACAGGTTCTGGGTACGAGCAGTACTTC.